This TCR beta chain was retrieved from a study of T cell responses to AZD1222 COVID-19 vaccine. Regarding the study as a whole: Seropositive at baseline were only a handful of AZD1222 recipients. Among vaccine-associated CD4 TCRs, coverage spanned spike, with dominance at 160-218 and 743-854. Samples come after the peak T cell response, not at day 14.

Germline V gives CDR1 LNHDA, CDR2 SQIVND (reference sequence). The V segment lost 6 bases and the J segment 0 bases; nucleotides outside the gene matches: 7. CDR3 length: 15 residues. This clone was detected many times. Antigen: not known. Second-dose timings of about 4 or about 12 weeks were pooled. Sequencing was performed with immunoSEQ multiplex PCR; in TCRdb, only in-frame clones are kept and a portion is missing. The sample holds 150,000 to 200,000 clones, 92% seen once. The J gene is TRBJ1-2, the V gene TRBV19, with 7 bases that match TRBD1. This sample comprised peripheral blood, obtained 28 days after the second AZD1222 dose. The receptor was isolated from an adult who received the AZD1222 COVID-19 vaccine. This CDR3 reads CASRQKTGPNYGYTF. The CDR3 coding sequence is TGTGCCAGTAGGCAGAAGACAGGGCCTAACTATGGCTACACCTTC.